These 28 T cell receptor beta chains were all obtained from the same sample, sequenced in a study of cytomegalovirus exposure and HLA in healthy donors (dated by TCRdb to 2017 to 2019). Libraries were prepared through the immunoSEQ multiplex PCR assay. A mixture of 60 forward primers for TCR Vbeta segments and 13 reverse primers for TCR Jbeta segments was used in the multiplex PCR. This immuneACCESS table, as held by TCRdb, lists in-frame sequences with V and J called but not all clones. Of the missing ones, under half trace to an unresolved V gene in checked studies; the others have no known cause. For this sample there are roughly 140,000 clones; 70% to 90% appear just once. More than 4% of the sample goes to the ten largest clones. What was sequenced was PBMCs. These receptors were collected from a woman aged 40 to 55 in good health and CMV-seropositive.

This clone has just a few counts. The rearrangement links TRBV5-1 to TRBJ1-1; TRBD1 aligns across 8 bases. J gave up 5 bases and V 2 bases, and 8 bases lay outside the gene matches. Germline V CDR1 and CDR2: SGHRS, YFSETQ. This CDR3 is 15 amino acids long. The DNA for the CDR3 is TGCGCCAGCAGCTTAAACAGGGGGAAAGGGACTGAAGCTTTCTTT. This sequence encodes CASSLNRGKGTEAFF.

The count of this clone is one. This sequence joins TRBV6-1 and TRBJ1-2; 7 bases are shared with TRBD1. The CDR3 loop spans 15 amino acids. Germline lookup yields CDR1 MNHNS and CDR2 SASEGT. V was clipped by 3 bases and J by 3 bases; unmatched bases: 7. The CDR3 region is CASSDSRTGDYGYTF. In DNA, the CDR3 is TGTGCCAGCAGTGATTCAAGGACAGGCGACTATGGCTACACCTTC.

This sequence joins TRBV4-3 and TRBJ1-6; 8 nucleotides align to TRBD1. The germline CDR1 and CDR2 sequences are LGHNA and YSLEER. J gave up 7 bases and V 1 base, and 6 bases lay outside the gene matches. The CDR3 covers 16 residues. The DNA of the CDR3 is TGCGCCAGCAGCCAAGGAGACAGGGGACCCAATTCACCCCTCCACTTT. Its translation is CASSQGDRGPNSPLHF.

This chain links TRBV30 with TRBJ1-2, with 7 bases lining up with TRBD1. Germline V gene lookup returns CDR1 GTSNPN and CDR2 SVGIG (reference sequence). Unmatched junction bases numbered 13, after V lost 3 bases and J lost 3 bases. This CDR3 has 16 residues. The CDR3 DNA is TGTGCCTGGAGGCGGACAGGACTACAAGGTTACTATGGCTACACCTTC. Translation: CAWRRTGLQGYYGYTF.

This clone was counted a single time. The gene calls are TRBV15 and TRBJ2-5; TRBD1 matches 9 bases. The end of the DNA is better explained by TRBJ2-7, so the J call may be wrong. Per germline, CDR1 LNHNV and CDR2 YYDKDF (reference sequence). CDR3 length: 15 amino acids. CDR3 sequence reads: CATSSGTGLGYEQYF. The CDR3 DNA is TGTGCCACCAGCTCCGGGACAGGGCTTGGATACGAGCAGTACTTC.

V and J are TRBV11-2 and TRBJ1-1; TRBD1 matches at 7 bases. Germline V gene data show CDR1 as SGHAT and CDR2 as FQNNGV. V shed 4 bases and J 0 bases; nucleotides not matched to a gene: 5. The CDR3 runs 15 residues. The CDR3 here is CASSSRQGLNTEAFF. CDR3 coding DNA: TGTGCCAGCAGCTCACGACAGGGACTGAACACTGAAGCTTTCTTT. Filled out from reference TRBV11-2 and TRBJ1-1, the complete variable domain reads EAGVAQSPRYKIIEKRQSVAFWCNPISGHATLYWYQQILGQGPKLLIQFQNNGVVDDSQLPKDRFSAERLKGVDSTLKIQPAKLEDSAVYLCASSSRQGLNTEAFFGQGTRLTVV.

V and J are TRBV5-4 and TRBJ1-3, with 10 bases that match TRBD1. The CDR3 consists of 15 residues. Germline CDR1 SGHNT, CDR2 YYREEE (reference sequence). Trimming removed 3 bases from V and 6 bases from J; junction bases left unmatched: 6. The CDR3 reads CASSSEGQGINTIYF. In DNA form, the CDR3 reads TGTGCCAGCAGCTCCGAGGGACAGGGGATAAACACCATATATTTT.

The chain couples TRBV15 to TRBJ2-7, with D unclear. The CDR3 contains 14 residues. V dropped 1 base and J dropped 0 bases, with 7 bases sitting between them. Germline CDR1 is LNHNV and CDR2 is YYDKDF (reference sequence). The CDR3 bases are TGTGCCACCAGCAGAGTCCTTAGCTCCTACGAGCAGTACTTC. Translated, it gives CATSRVLSSYEQYF.

The chain couples TRBV9 to TRBJ1-1; tentative D call: TRBD1 (5 bases). CDR1 is SGDLS and CDR2 is YYNGEE in the germline V gene. The V and J ends lost 7 bases and 6 bases respectively, with 19 bases between them. The CDR3 is 14 amino acids. The CDR3 nucleotides are TGTGCCAGCGGATCCGGGCCTAGGGGCCCTGAAGCTTTCTTT. Amino acid sequence: CASGSGPRGPEAFF.

The gene calls are TRBV7-6 and TRBJ2-1; D is possibly TRBD2 (6 bases). This CDR3 is built from 16 residues. Trimming took off 5 bases at V and 0 bases at J, with 14 bases between the two ends. Germline CDR1 and CDR2: SGHVS and FNYEAQ. The chain's CDR3 is CASSDGGESSYNEQFF. The CDR3 DNA is TGTGCCAGCAGCGACGGGGGAGAAAGCTCCTACAATGAGCAGTTCTTC.

The genes are TRBV9 and TRBJ1-2, with D possibly TRBD1 on 5 matching bases. This CDR3 comprises 14 residues. Trimming cost V 0 bases and J 3 bases, with 9 bases left between them. Germline V gives CDR1 SGDLS, CDR2 YYNGEE. This CDR3 is CASSVGTGDYGYTF. In nucleotides, the CDR3 is TGTGCCAGCAGCGTAGGGACGGGGGACTATGGCTACACCTTC.

The chain joins TRBV5-8 to TRBJ2-6; D remains ambiguous. The CDR3 extends over 16 amino acids. Germline loops: CDR1 SGHTS, CDR2 YDEGEE. Trimming took off 0 bases at V and 0 bases at J, with 7 bases between the two ends. This CDR3 is CASSLGSNSGANVLTF. In DNA form, the CDR3 reads TGTGCCAGCAGCTTGGGGAGTAACTCTGGGGCCAACGTCCTGACTTTC.

This clone was observed a handful of times. One end of the junction does not line up with germline, which may come from a read error. The gene calls are TRBV28 and TRBJ1-1; tentative D call: TRBD1 (5 bases). Germline-derived CDR1 and CDR2 are MDHEN and SYDVKM. The CDR3 is 9 residues long. The CDR3 DNA sequence: TGTGCCAGCGGGGAGGGACGAAGATTT. It translates to CASGEGRRF.

The rearrangement uses TRBV9 and TRBJ2-3, with D possibly being TRBD1 (6 bases). Looked up from germline, CDR1 is SGDLS and CDR2 is YYNGEE. The length of the CDR3 is 16 residues. V shed 4 bases and J shed 0 bases, with 15 bases lying between them. The CDR3 DNA sequence: TGTGCCAGCAGCCCCTTACAGGGAGTCAGCACAGATACGCAGTATTTT. This sequence encodes CASSPLQGVSTDTQYF. Full variable domain (outside the CDR3, taken from reference TRBV9 and TRBJ2-3): DSGVTQTPKHLITATGQRVTLRCSPRSGDLSVYWYQQSLDQGLQFLIQYYNGEERAKGNILERFSAQQFPDLHSELNLSSLELGDSALYFCASSPLQGVSTDTQYFGPGTRLTVL.

This chain links TRBV9 with TRBJ2-7, with D tentatively TRBD2 (6 bases). The CDR3 extends over 14 amino acids. V was trimmed by 3 bases and J by 3 bases, leaving 13 bases between them. Germline V CDR1 and CDR2: SGDLS, YYNGEE. CDR3 sequence: CASSAGVSGYEQYF. The CDR3 coding sequence is TGTGCCAGCAGCGCGGGGGTCTCGGGCTACGAGCAGTACTTC.

This rearrangement joins TRBV19 to TRBJ2-1, with 7 bases matching TRBD2. The CDR3 covers 13 residues. With V trimmed by 4 bases and J by 9 bases, 6 bases remained unmatched. Looked up from germline, CDR1 is LNHDA and CDR2 is SQIVND (reference sequence). Here the CDR3 DNA reads TGTGCCAGTAGTAATATAGGCGGGAGTGAGCAGTTCTTC. Encoded protein: CASSNIGGSEQFF.

The chain joins TRBV2 to TRBJ1-1; TRBD1 matches at 7 bases. With 4 bases clipped from V and 5 bases from J, the junction kept 7 bases outside the gene matches. Germline CDR1 reads SNHLY; CDR2 reads FYNNEI. This CDR3 is 14 amino acids long. In nucleotides, the CDR3 is TGTGCCAGCAGTGTGCGACAGGGTTCTACTGAAGCTTTCTTT. This translates into CASSVRQGSTEAFF.

This chain uses TRBV19 with TRBJ2-1; D is unresolved. Trimming left V 5 bases short and J 5 bases short, with 13 bases between. The CDR3 is made up of 14 amino acids. CDR1 is LNHDA, CDR2 SQIVND, per germline (reference sequence). CDR3 loop: CASSPSLVNNEQFF. For the CDR3, the DNA is TGTGCCAGTAGTCCCTCCCTCGTAAACAATGAGCAGTTCTTC.

The chain joins TRBV30 to TRBJ2-2; D gene uncertain. This CDR3 region has 13 residues. The ends were cut back, 5 bases at V and 4 bases at J, with 11 bases in the middle. Germline V gives CDR1 GTSNPN, CDR2 SVGIG (reference sequence). CDR3 in DNA: TGTGCCTGGCTCCCCCCTAGCACCGGGGAGCTGTTTTTT. It is translated as CAWLPPSTGELFF.

This chain uses TRBV2 with TRBJ2-3; no reliable D call. Trimming left V 4 bases short and J 6 bases short, with 5 bases between. This CDR3 comprises 11 residues. Looked up from germline, CDR1 is SNHLY and CDR2 is FYNNEI. CDR3 bases: TGTGCCAGCAGTGTATCTGATACGCAGTATTTT. Protein sequence: CASSVSDTQYF.

The CDR3 spells CASTTQGKGAEAFF. In nucleotides, the CDR3 is TGTGCCAGCACCACGCAGGGTAAGGGCGCTGAAGCTTTCTTT. The chain combines TRBV6-5 with TRBJ1-1; D may be TRBD1 (5 bases). Trimming shortened V by 7 bases and J by 6 bases, and 18 bases separated the two germline ends. CDR1 MNHEY and CDR2 SVGAGI come from the germline V gene. The CDR3 length is 14 residues.

For this clone: The sample carries other DNA sequences with the same CDR3. The gene calls are TRBV7-2 and TRBJ1-1, with D possibly matching TRBD1 (6 bases). Trimming took 3 bases from V and 1 from J, leaving 6 bases between them. The germline V gene encodes CDR1 SGHTA and CDR2 FQGNSA. CDR3 length: 13 amino acids. CDR3 bases: TGTGCCAGCAGCTTGGGACAGAACACTGAAGCTTTCTTT. This encodes CASSLGQNTEAFF.

The chain has TRBV4-2 and TRBJ1-6; 10 bases map to TRBD1. CDR1 is LGHNA, CDR2 YNFKEQ, per germline. V dropped 5 bases and J dropped 10; count of bases not matched to a gene: 14. CDR3 length equals 17 residues. The CDR3 loop is CASSTPGQGPQGSPLHF. The CDR3 bases are TGTGCCAGCAGCACACCGGGACAGGGGCCCCAGGGCTCACCCCTCCACTTT.

The chain couples TRBV29-1 to TRBJ2-3, with 10 bases matching TRBD1. CDR1 SQVTM and CDR2 ANQGSEA come from the germline V gene. The CDR3 has 13 residues. After removal of 8 bases from V and 4 bases from J, the junction contained 6 bases not matched to a gene. CDR3 sequence: CSSRQGAADTQYF. CDR3 DNA sequence: TGCAGCTCCCGACAGGGGGCAGCAGATACGCAGTATTTT.

V and J are TRBV2 and TRBJ2-7; 8 bases line up with TRBD2. The CDR3 is 16 amino acids. Trimming at V came to 6 bases and at J to 4 bases, leaving 14 bases not matched to a gene. Germline V gene data show CDR1 as SNHLY and CDR2 as FYNNEI. The CDR3 sequence is CASRAPGASGSYEQYF. CDR3 bases: TGTGCCAGCAGAGCTCCAGGGGCTAGCGGGTCGTACGAGCAGTACTTC.

The rearrangement joins TRBV19 to TRBJ2-5, with TRBD2 matching over 10 bases. This CDR3 is built from 16 residues. V dropped 5 bases and J dropped 1; count of bases not matched to a gene: 7. Germline V gene sequence: CDR1 LNHDA, CDR2 SQIVND (reference sequence). The CDR3 region has the DNA TGTGCCAGTAGTCCCACGGGACTAGCGACCCAAGAGACCCAGTACTTC. This encodes CASSPTGLATQETQYF.

CDR3 region: CASRRQVGLYEQYF. The CDR3 DNA is TGTGCCAGCAGGAGACAGGTAGGCCTCTACGAGCAGTACTTC. The rearrangement links TRBV28 to TRBJ2-7; D possibly corresponds to TRBD1 (6 bases). This CDR3 contains 14 residues. Germline V gives CDR1 MDHEN, CDR2 SYDVKM. Trimming took off 6 bases at V and 3 bases at J, with 15 bases between the two ends. The full variable domain, rest sourced from reference TRBV28 and TRBJ2-7, is DVKVTQSSRYLVKRTGEKVFLECVQDMDHENMFWYRQDPGLGLRLIYFSYDVKMKEKGDIPEGYSVSREKKERFSLILESASTNQTSMYLCASRRQVGLYEQYFGPGTRLTVT.

V and J are TRBV30 and TRBJ2-3; 7 bases are a match to TRBD2. V gave up 4 bases and J gave up 0 bases; unmatched junction bases: 4. This CDR3 comprises 14 residues. CDR1 and CDR2 from the germline V gene are GTSNPN and SVGIG (reference sequence). The CDR3 region has the DNA TGTGCCTGGAAAGCGGGAATTAGCACAGATACGCAGTATTTT. Translating gives CAWKAGISTDTQYF.